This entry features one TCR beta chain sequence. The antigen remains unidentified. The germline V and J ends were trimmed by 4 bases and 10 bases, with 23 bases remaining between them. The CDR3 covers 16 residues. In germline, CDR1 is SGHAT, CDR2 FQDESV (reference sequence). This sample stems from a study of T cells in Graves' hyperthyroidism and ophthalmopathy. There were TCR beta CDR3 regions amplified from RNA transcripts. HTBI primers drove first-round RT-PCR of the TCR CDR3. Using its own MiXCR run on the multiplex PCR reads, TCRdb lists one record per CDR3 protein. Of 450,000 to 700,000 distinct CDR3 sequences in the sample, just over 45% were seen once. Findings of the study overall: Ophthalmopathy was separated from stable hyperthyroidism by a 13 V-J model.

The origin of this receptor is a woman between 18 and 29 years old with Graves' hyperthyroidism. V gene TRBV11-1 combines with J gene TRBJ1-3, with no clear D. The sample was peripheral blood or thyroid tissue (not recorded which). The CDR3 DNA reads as TGTGCCAGCAGCTCAGCCCAGGACGGCCTTGGGGAGACCATATATTTT. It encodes CASSSAQDGLGETIYF.